Included here is one T cell receptor beta chain sequence, with context. Its antigen is unknown. TCR beta CDR3 region amplification was performed from RNA transcripts. Using the HTBI primer set, a first-round RT-PCR was run on the TCR CDR3. Each CDR3 protein gets one entry after TCRdb re-called the multiplex PCR reads with MiXCR. The sample records 500,000 to 700,000 distinct CDR3 sequences, over 15% being singletons. The sample originates from a study of T cells in Graves' hyperthyroidism and ophthalmopathy. Study overall: Peripheral blood draws took place at initial diagnosis, ahead of any treatment.

General study points: Most thyroid clonotypes expanded above 0.001 were also detected in blood.

CDR3 length: 14 residues. V dropped 0 bases and J dropped 2 bases, with 8 bases sitting between them. Germline V gene lookup returns CDR1 SGHRS and CDR2 YFSETQ. This receptor was taken from a woman between 18 and 30 years old with Graves' hyperthyroidism. Sequencing input: blood. This rearrangement joins TRBV5-1 to TRBJ2-5; no reliable D call. The CDR3 loop reads CASSLALDQETQYF. The CDR3, as DNA: TGCGCCAGCAGCTTGGCCCTAGATCAAGAGACCCAGTACTTC.